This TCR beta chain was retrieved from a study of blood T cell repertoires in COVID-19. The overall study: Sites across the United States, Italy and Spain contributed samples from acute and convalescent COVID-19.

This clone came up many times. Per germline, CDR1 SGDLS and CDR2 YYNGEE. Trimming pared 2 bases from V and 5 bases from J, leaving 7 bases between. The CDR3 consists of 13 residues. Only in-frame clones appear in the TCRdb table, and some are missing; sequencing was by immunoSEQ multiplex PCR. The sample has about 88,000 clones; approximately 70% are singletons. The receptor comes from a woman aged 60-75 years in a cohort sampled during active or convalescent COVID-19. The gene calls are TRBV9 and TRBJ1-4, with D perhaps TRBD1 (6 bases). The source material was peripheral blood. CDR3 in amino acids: CASSVDSNEKLFF. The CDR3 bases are TGTGCCAGCAGCGTGGACAGCAATGAAAAACTGTTTTTT. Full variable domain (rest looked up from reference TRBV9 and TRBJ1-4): DSGVTQTPKHLITATGQRVTLRCSPRSGDLSVYWYQQSLDQGLQFLIQYYNGEERAKGNILERFSAQQFPDLHSELNLSSLELGDSALYFCASSVDSNEKLFFGSGTQLSVL.